This record looks at one T cell receptor (beta chain) sequence and its context. What it binds is unknown. These data come from a study of tissue T cells after allogeneic stem cell transplantation. Background on the study: Pathologist review favored tissue samples showing histologically apparent lymphocytes. The study's findings and limits: Sampling depth was limited, and the cohort was small and clinically varied. Anatomically similar tissues had similar TCR repertoires within each patient. Motif-based clustering found tissue-specific repertoire signatures shared across patients, though few clones were shared.

Sequencing used immunoSEQ multiplex PCR; TCRdb keeps in-frame clones, though not all of them. Seen here are about 10,000 clones, over 55% observed once, and the top ten hold over 9.5%. V was trimmed by 7 bases and J by 0 bases, leaving 10 bases between them. Per germline, CDR1 MNHEY and CDR2 SVGAGI. This CDR3 region has 14 residues. The chain combines TRBV6-5 with TRBJ1-5; D not certain. The receptor comes from a woman aged 18-55 years with breast cancer. The sample was tissue from the jejunum, taken at autopsy. This CDR3 reads CASMTAVSNQPQHF. In DNA, the CDR3 is TGTGCCAGCATGACCGCCGTTAGCAATCAGCCCCAGCATTTT.